This T cell receptor (beta chain) derives from a study of OX40 agonist ivuxolimab in advanced cancers. In the study overall: Ivuxolimab, an agonist antibody against OX40 (CD134), was given to patients. Age averaged around 58 years (range 23 to 79), and 70% to 85% were male. At 0.01 to 10 mg/kg, ivuxolimab was administered intravenously to patients every 2 weeks. Notes on the study in general: By week 6 at 0.1 to 3.0 mg/kg, blood CD4+ and CD8+ T cells had expanded clonally.

Remarks on this clone: Its cognate antigen is unknown.

CDR3 length: 11 amino acids. V was cut by 3 bases and J by 6 bases, with 7 bases left in between. Germline CDR1 reads SQVTM; CDR2 reads ANQGSEA. The method was immunoSEQ multiplex PCR; TCRdb's version includes in-frame clones alone and lacks a portion of them. Here the sample spans roughly 87,000 clones, approximately 91% being singletons. The specimen was CD4+ or CD8+ T cells sorted from blood, collected in a trial of the OX40 agonist ivuxolimab. This chain joins TRBV29-1 and TRBJ2-3, with no clear D. The sequence came from an adult with an advanced solid tumor such as melanoma, head and neck, liver or kidney cancer. CDR3 loop: CSVDQSDTQYF. CDR3 sequence (DNA): TGCAGCGTTGATCAGTCGGATACGCAGTATTTT.